This T cell receptor beta chain was sequenced for a study of shared clonotypes between healthy human individuals. V dropped 4 bases and J dropped 2; count of bases not matched to a gene: 14. CDR3 size: 17 residues. Per the germline V gene, CDR1 is MDHEN and CDR2 is SYDVKM. This clone was counted a few times. Its target is unknown. Spread over ten immunoSEQ deep assay plates, unsorted PBMC DNA underwent sequencing. Authors' analysis steps: ImmunoSEQ sequences covered only the junction and lacked quality scores; filtering therefore differed. Here immunoSEQ multiplex PCR was the method, and the copy in TCRdb shows in-frame clones only, minus some. V and J calls and clone size are given by that table; D and trimming were obtained from the DNA. The table shows 470,000 or so clones, with about 84% occurring only once. When samples were unsorted, about 90 million PBMCs were used for genomic DNA. Whole-study findings and limits: The study sampled only blood, and tissue repertoires likely differ.

The source material was PBMCs. This sequence joins TRBV28 and TRBJ2-7; 7 positions agree with TRBD2. This TCR came from a woman aged 40 to 55 in good health. Some clones in this sample may be carry-over from other donors' samples. The chain's CDR3 is CASSSRVSTSRPYEQYF. The CDR3 DNA sequence: TGTGCCAGCAGTTCCCGCGTTTCGACTAGCAGGCCCTACGAGCAGTACTTC.